This T cell receptor beta chain was sequenced during a study of cytomegalovirus exposure and HLA in healthy donors. 60 Vbeta and 13 Jbeta primers were used in PCR. TCRdb keeps only in-frame clones here, not all; method: immunoSEQ multiplex PCR. The sample includes around 150,000 clones, over 75% of them seen just once. J lost 7 bases, V lost 4 bases, and 21 bases had no gene match. The CDR3 spans 18 residues. Germline lookup yields CDR1 SGHDT and CDR2 YYEEEE. Study-level findings and limits: When presence/absence was analysed, sequencing depth was taken to be roughly uniform across donors.

As to this clone: Its antigen remains unidentified.

V and J are TRBV5-6 and TRBJ2-5, with 8 nucleotides matching TRBD2. The material sequenced was PBMCs. The TCR was taken from a woman aged 50 to 60 in good health and CMV-seropositive. CDR3 amino acids: CASSPPVGRAGDLGTQYF. CDR3 nucleotide sequence: TGTGCCAGCAGCCCCCCAGTGGGGCGAGCGGGGGATCTAGGGACCCAGTACTTC.